This paragraph reports one T cell receptor beta chain. Its antigen remains unknown. The data were produced by immunoSEQ multiplex PCR, yet TCRdb's version contains in-frame clones alone and is incomplete. Of 130,000 to 150,000 clones listed, under 95% are singletons. Germline loops: CDR1 LNHDA, CDR2 SQIVND (reference sequence). V lost 3 bases, J lost 0 bases, and 8 bases lay in between. The CDR3 has 15 amino acids. This sample was included in a study of T cell responses to AZD1222 COVID-19 vaccine. Study-wide results and limits: Samples come after the peak T cell response, not at day 14. Baseline seropositives among AZD1222 recipients totaled only six. White British donors predominated, females outnumbered males, and clonal diversity was possibly underestimated. Spike-specific TCRs gained breadth and depth after people received two AZD1222 doses.

This receptor was obtained from an adult in good health. The genes are TRBV19 and TRBJ1-4; D is undetermined. The source material was peripheral blood, sampled on day 0 of MenACWY control vaccination. The CDR3 DNA reads TGTGCCAGTAGTATCATGGGGACAACTAATGAAAAACTGTTTTTT. Translated, it gives CASSIMGTTNEKLFF. Full variable domain (missing parts from reference TRBV19 and TRBJ1-4): DGGITQSPKYLFRKEGQNVTLSCEQNLNHDAMYWYRQDPGQGLRLIYYSQIVNDFQKGDIAEGYSVSREKKESFPLTVTSAQKNPTAFYLCASSIMGTTNEKLFFGSGTQLSVL.